A single sample gave rise to the 5 T cell receptor beta chains below, sequenced in a study of OX40 agonist ivuxolimab in advanced cancers. Assay: immunoSEQ multiplex PCR; the TCRdb copy retains only in-frame clones and omits some. The sample consists of over 55,000 clones, approximately 80% of them appearing once. Sequenced material: CD4+ or CD8+ T cells sorted from blood, taken in a trial of the OX40 agonist ivuxolimab. The receptors were gathered from an adult with an advanced solid tumor such as melanoma, head and neck, liver or kidney cancer.

The genes are TRBV5-1 and TRBJ2-7; D is ambiguous. V lost 0 bases, J lost 2 bases, and 6 bases lay in between. This CDR3 region has 13 residues. Germline-derived CDR1 and CDR2 are SGHRS and YFSETQ. The CDR3 DNA is TGCGCCAGCAGCTTGGACCGAACCTACGAGCAGTACTTC. Translating it yields CASSLDRTYEQYF.

V is TRBV5-5 and J is TRBJ2-3; D remains unclear. There are 12 residues in the CDR3. Trimming left V 0 bases short and J 5 bases short, with 4 bases between. From germline, CDR1 is SGHKS and CDR2 YYEKEE (reference sequence). The CDR3 reads CASSLGEDTQYF. In DNA form, the CDR3 reads TGTGCCAGCAGCTTGGGAGAAGATACGCAGTATTTT. Full variable domain (remainder filled in from reference TRBV5-5 and TRBJ2-3): DAGVTQSPTHLIKTRGQQVTLRCSPISGHKSVSWYQQVLGQGPQFIFQYYEKEERGRGNFPDRFSARQFPNYSSELNVNALLLGDSALYLCASSLGEDTQYFGPGTRLTVL.

This chain joins TRBV4-1 and TRBJ2-5; TRBD2 matches at 7 bases. The length of the CDR3 is 20 residues. Germline V gene lookup returns CDR1 MGHRA and CDR2 YSYEKL. Trimming took 0 bases from V and 2 from J; bases not matched to a gene: 18. CDR3 DNA: TGCGCCAGCAGCCAAGATCGGGGAGCGGGGAACTTAATAAGACAAGAGACCCAGTACTTC. Protein sequence: CASSQDRGAGNLIRQETQYF.

This sequence joins TRBV28 and TRBJ2-5; TRBD1 agrees at 7 bases. V shed 8 bases and J 2 bases; nucleotides not matched to a gene: 5. Germline-derived CDR1 and CDR2 are MDHEN and SYDVKM. There are 13 residues in the CDR3. DNA of the CDR3: TGTGCCAGCCGAGAGGGGGCGCAAGAGACCCAGTACTTC. Its translation: CASREGAQETQYF.

The J gene is TRBJ2-7, the V gene TRBV27; 8 nucleotides agree with TRBD2. The V gene's germline CDR1 is MNHEY and CDR2 SMNVEV (reference sequence). Trimming at V came to 3 bases and at J to 3 bases, leaving 16 bases not matched to a gene. The CDR3 contains 18 residues. CDR3 region: CASSFFDVSGKVVYEQYF. DNA for the CDR3: TGTGCCAGCAGTTTCTTCGATGTTAGCGGGAAGGTTGTCTACGAGCAGTACTTC.